A selection of T cell receptor beta chains follows, all from one sample in a study of blood T cells in healthy people across ages. One entry per CDR3 protein, called by TCRdb with MiXCR from the 5' RACE reads. The sample comprises 550,000 to 750,000 distinct CDR3 sequences, around 21% of which are singletons, and roughly 3.4% rests with the top ten. Material: blood. The receptor set was obtained from an older man in good health. The CDR3 runs from the conserved cysteine through the conserved F or W. Fields, in order: J gene, V gene, D gene, clone size, CDR3 protein, CDR3 DNA. A D gene is named only where the DNA matches it firmly. Some rows have no size entry. The others give once, few or many, or a class for an expanded clone.

J: TRBJ2-1
V: TRBV10-3
D: TRBD2
size: NA
CDR3: CAIGESWGTTYNEQFF
DNA: TGTGCCATCGGTGAGTCGTGGGGGACTACCTACAATGAGCAGTTCTTC

J: TRBJ2-5
V: TRBV10-3
D: NA
size: many
CDR3: CAIRGGLQETQYF
DNA: TGTGCCATCAGGGGCGGCCTCCAAGAGACCCAGTACTTC

J: TRBJ1-4
V: TRBV28
D: NA
size: NA
CDR3: CASSLWQSRAWEKLFF
DNA: TGTGCCAGCAGTTTATGGCAGAGCAGGGCATGGGAAAAACTGTTTTTT

J: TRBJ2-1
V: TRBV12-3/TRBV12-4
D: NA
size: many
CDR3: CASTIGPNYNEQFF
DNA: TGTGCCAGCACCATCGGACCGAACTACAATGAGCAGTTCTTC

J: TRBJ2-3
V: TRBV7-2
D: NA
size: NA
CDR3: CASSFFGTDTQYF
DNA: TGTGCCAGCAGCTTCTTCGGGACAGATACGCAGTATTTT

J: TRBJ1-2
V: TRBV28
D: NA
size: many
CDR3: CASGGGYGYTF
DNA: TGTGCCAGCGGCGGAGGGTATGGCTACACCTTC

J: TRBJ2-1
V: TRBV9
D: NA
size: NA
CDR3: CASSVDVSGRFYNEQFF
DNA: TGTGCCAGCAGCGTAGACGTAAGTGGGAGGTTCTACAATGAGCAGTTCTTC

J: TRBJ1-5
V: TRBV10-3
D: TRBD1
size: many
CDR3: CAISELQGAIQHF
DNA: TGTGCCATCAGTGAGCTGCAGGGGGCTATCCAGCATTTT

J: TRBJ1-2
V: TRBV14
D: NA
size: NA
CDR3: CASSQDAGAYYGYTF
DNA: TGTGCCAGCAGCCAAGACGCGGGAGCCTACTATGGCTACACCTTC

J: TRBJ2-2
V: TRBV10-3
D: NA
size: few
CDR3: CATATENTGELFF
DNA: TGTGCCACCGCCACAGAGAACACCGGGGAGCTGTTTTTT

J: TRBJ2-5
V: TRBV20-1
D: NA
size: NA
CDR3: CSARDPGKETQYF
DNA: TGCAGTGCTAGAGATCCAGGAAAAGAGACCCAGTACTTC

J: TRBJ2-4
V: TRBV6-1
D: TRBD2
size: NA
CDR3: CASTQSSGQLGRAKNIQYF
DNA: TGTGCCAGCACTCAGTCTAGCGGGCAGTTGGGGCGGGCCAAAAACATTCAGTACTTC

J: TRBJ2-3
V: TRBV5-1
D: NA
size: NA
CDR3: CASRLNLTPDTQYF
DNA: TGCGCCAGCAGATTGAACCTTACACCAGATACGCAGTATTTT

J: TRBJ1-5
V: TRBV5-1
D: NA
size: few
CDR3: CASSPVLGGQPQHF
DNA: TGCGCCAGCAGCCCGGTTCTGGGAGGCCAGCCCCAGCATTTT

J: TRBJ2-5
V: TRBV6-2/TRBV6-3
D: NA
size: many
CDR3: CASSNVGETQYF
DNA: TGTGCCAGCAGTAATGTCGGGGAGACCCAGTACTTC

J: TRBJ1-1
V: TRBV6-6
D: NA
size: NA
CDR3: CASSSHPGQSKNTEAFF
DNA: TGTGCCAGCAGTTCGCACCCAGGACAGAGTAAGAACACTGAAGCTTTCTTT

J: TRBJ2-3
V: TRBV20-1
D: TRBD2
size: many
CDR3: CSATTGTSSTDTQYF
DNA: TGCAGTGCAACGACCGGGACTAGCAGCACAGATACGCAGTATTTT

J: TRBJ2-7
V: TRBV2
D: NA
size: few
CDR3: CASSEFGRDEQYF
DNA: TGTGCCAGCAGTGAATTCGGCAGGGACGAGCAGTACTTC

J: TRBJ2-1
V: TRBV9
D: NA
size: NA
CDR3: CASSVQGIQTYNEQFF
DNA: TGTGCCAGCAGCGTCCAGGGGATCCAAACATACAATGAGCAGTTCTTC

J: TRBJ2-2
V: TRBV6-2/TRBV6-3
D: NA
size: NA
CDR3: CASSYPPGTASTGVLFF
DNA: TGTGCCAGCAGTTACCCTCCGGGTACGGCGAGCACCGGGGTGCTGTTTTTT

J: TRBJ2-1
V: TRBV7-3
D: NA
size: NA
CDR3: CASSLNGQYNEQFF
DNA: TGTGCCAGCAGCTTAAATGGACAATACAATGAGCAGTTCTTC

J: TRBJ1-1
V: TRBV18
D: NA
size: NA
CDR3: CASSPPGSANTEAFF
DNA: TGTGCCAGCTCACCGCCAGGTTCGGCGAACACTGAAGCTTTCTTT

J: TRBJ1-4
V: TRBV5-5
D: NA
size: NA
CDR3: CASSSAGRENEKLFF
DNA: TGTGCCAGCAGCTCCGCCGGGAGAGAAAATGAAAAACTGTTTTTT

J: TRBJ2-7
V: TRBV5-1
D: NA
size: few
CDR3: CASSLGGQRLSYEQYF
DNA: TGCGCCAGCAGCTTGGGGGGGCAGAGGTTGTCCTACGAGCAGTACTTC

J: TRBJ2-7
V: TRBV20-1
D: NA
size: NA
CDR3: CSARVKGGTYEQYF
DNA: TGCAGTGCTAGAGTGAAGGGTGGGACCTACGAGCAGTACTTC

J: TRBJ1-5
V: TRBV6-5
D: TRBD1
size: few
CDR3: CASSRQGQGNQPQHF
DNA: TGTGCCAGCAGCCGACAGGGCCAGGGCAATCAGCCCCAGCATTTT

J: TRBJ2-1
V: TRBV12-3/TRBV12-4
D: TRBD1
size: NA
CDR3: CASSSPGQGTEQFF
DNA: TGTGCCAGCAGTTCGCCGGGACAGGGAACTGAGCAGTTCTTC

J: TRBJ1-6
V: TRBV27
D: NA
size: few
CDR3: CASSLGVDNSPLHF
DNA: TGTGCCAGCAGTTTAGGGGTGGATAATTCACCCCTCCACTTT

J: TRBJ2-1
V: TRBV9
D: NA
size: NA
CDR3: CASSVLLASTAEQFF
DNA: TGTGCCAGCAGCGTCTTGCTAGCATCCACAGCGGAGCAGTTCTTC

J: TRBJ2-5
V: TRBV6-5
D: NA
size: NA
CDR3: CASRLGLNQETQYF
DNA: TGTGCCAGCAGACTTGGACTAAATCAAGAGACCCAGTACTTC

J: TRBJ2-1
V: TRBV10-3
D: TRBD2
size: few
CDR3: CAISQASGSPGHNEQFF
DNA: TGTGCCATCTCGCAGGCTAGCGGGAGTCCAGGCCACAATGAGCAGTTCTTC

J: TRBJ2-4
V: TRBV3-1
D: NA
size: NA
CDR3: CASSQEGELAKNIQYF
DNA: TGTGCCAGCAGCCAAGAGGGCGAGTTAGCCAAAAACATTCAGTACTTC

J: TRBJ2-7
V: TRBV20-1
D: NA
size: NA
CDR3: CSARDSRTISYEQYF
DNA: TGCAGTGCTAGAGATTCGCGGACCATCTCCTACGAGCAGTACTTC